This T cell receptor beta chain stems from a study of blood T cells in healthy people across ages. The study's findings and limits: The donors' CMV status was not determined, possibly confounding changes in expanded clonotypes.

This clonotype appeared a few times. Its antigen is unknown. From germline, CDR1 is LGHNT and CDR2 FRNRAP. V gave up 3 bases and J gave up 4 bases; unmatched junction bases: 4. The CDR3 extends over 14 amino acids. Through a sample-barcoded 5' primer and a J-beta primer mix, a second PCR was run for roughly 6 to 11 cycles. TCRdb called the 5' RACE reads again in MiXCR, with one record for every CDR3 protein. The sample has more than 1 million distinct CDR3 sequences, 40% to 55% seen once. The sequencing input was blood. The chain links TRBV12-5 to TRBJ1-2; 8 bases agree with TRBD1. The receptor was isolated from a woman aged 55 to 70 in good health. The CDR3 sequence: CASGFAGGIYGYTF. The CDR3 DNA follows: TGTGCTAGTGGTTTCGCAGGGGGCATCTATGGCTACACCTTC.